The 22 T cell receptor beta chains below were found in one sample sequenced in a study of regulatory T cells in long-lasting Graves disease. Described time point: newly diagnosed GD, antithyroid drugs for less than 3 months. PBMCs were the source of the RNA used for TCR sequencing. Construction of the TCR beta libraries employed iRepertoire HTBI primers in conjunction with Arm-PCR of CDR3 regions. MiXCR, run by TCRdb on the multiplex PCR reads, gives a single entry per CDR3 protein. Here the sample spans more than 400,000 distinct CDR3 sequences, roughly 15% being singletons. The same data also went into a second study, on T cells in Graves' hyperthyroidism and ophthalmopathy.

The starting material was peripheral blood mononuclear cells (PBMCs), obtained at new diagnosis, from a patient treated with antithyroid drugs. The receptors stem from a woman aged 25 to 39 with Graves disease.

This clonotype was seen many times. The chain couples TRBV7-9 to TRBJ2-1; D remains unclear. From germline, CDR1 is SEHNR and CDR2 FQNEAQ (reference sequence). Trimming took off 3 bases at V and 8 bases at J, with 17 bases between the two ends. The CDR3 sequence is 15 residues long. The CDR3: CASSLPPPYEDEQFF. CDR3 DNA: TGTGCCAGCAGCTTGCCCCCCCCGTACGAGGATGAGCAGTTCTTC. The full variable domain, in which reference TRBV7-9 and TRBJ2-1 provide the parts outside the CDR3, is DTGVSQNPRHKITKRGQNVTFRCDPISEHNRLYWYRQTLGQGPEFLTYFQNEAQLEKSRLLSDRFSAERPKGSFSTLEIQRTEQGDSAMYLCASSLPPPYEDEQFFGPGTRLTVL.

This clonotype showed up just a few times. One base away lies a much larger clone, so this may be a sequencing read error. This sequence joins TRBV11-2 and TRBJ2-1, with TRBD2 identical over 9 bases. Germline CDR1 SGHAT, CDR2 FQNNGV. This CDR3 is built from 16 residues. The ends lost 6 bases at V and 12 bases at J; junction bases unmatched: 18. The CDR3 sequence: CASSPFAGTGGRGQFF. The CDR3 DNA follows: TGTGCCAGCAGTCCATTCGCCGGGACTGGCGGGAGGGGGCAGTTCTTC. Together with reference TRBV11-2 and TRBJ2-1, the CDR3 gives the full variable domain: EAGVAQSPRYKIIEKRQSVAFWCNPISGHATLYWYQQILGQGPKLLIQFQNNGVVDDSQLPKDRFSAERLKGVDSTLKIQPAKLEDSAVYLCASSPFAGTGGRGQFFGPGTRLTVL.

The chain links TRBV5-1 to TRBJ2-2; 8 bases map to TRBD1. CDR3 size: 13 residues. Germline V gives CDR1 SGHRS, CDR2 YFSETQ. V lost 4 bases and J lost 7; bases outside the gene matches: 3. CDR3 region: CASSTGGFGELFF. Here the CDR3 DNA reads TGCGCCAGCAGCACAGGGGGGTTCGGGGAGCTGTTTTTT.

This clonotype has ten or more counts. The chain has TRBV20-1 and TRBJ2-7; perhaps TRBD2 as D (6 bases). With 3 bases removed from V and 7 bases from J, the gap between germline ends came to 22 bases. Germline CDR1 and CDR2: DFQATT and SNEGSKA (reference sequence). CDR3 length equals 15 residues. The CDR3 is CSARDSGGWEYEQYF. DNA of the CDR3: TGCAGTGCTAGGGATAGCGGAGGGTGGGAGTATGAGCAGTACTTC.

This clonotype was detected ten times or more. V usage is TRBV28 and J usage is TRBJ1-5; D uncertain. The CDR3 totals 14 residues. CDR1 MDHEN and CDR2 SYDVKM come from the germline V gene. V shed 6 bases and J shed 2 bases, with 11 bases lying between them. As DNA, the CDR3 is TGTGCCAGCAGCCGCTTTAGGGGCAATCAGCCCCAGCATTTT. Translation: CASSRFRGNQPQHF.

This clonotype was recorded many times. The chain recombines TRBV20-1 with TRBJ2-5; TRBD1 aligns across 7 bases. Germline assignment: CDR1 DFQATT and CDR2 SNEGSKA (reference sequence). The CDR3 covers 13 residues. The J segment lost 1 base and the V segment lost 4 bases, leaving 3 bases of the junction unmatched. CDR3 residues: CSAISGGQETQYF. The CDR3 nucleotides read TGCAGTGCTATTTCAGGGGGCCAAGAGACCCAGTACTTC.

CDR3 sequence reads: CASSPRDPRDTEAFF. The CDR3 DNA reads TGTGCCAGCAGCCCCAGGGACCCCCGCGACACTGAAGCTTTCTTT. The genes are TRBV7-8 and TRBJ1-1; D might be TRBD1 (5 bases). CDR1 and CDR2 from the germline V gene are SGHVS and FQNEAQ. V was cut by 5 bases and J by 3 bases, with 16 bases left in between. This CDR3 is built from 15 residues.

The chain recombines TRBV5-1 with TRBJ1-5; a weak D match, TRBD1 (6 bases). The CDR3 length is 13 residues. Trimming stripped 0 bases from V and 7 bases from J, with 8 bases between. Germline V gives CDR1 SGHRS, CDR2 YFSETQ. Here the CDR3 reads CASSLEGGQPQHF. CDR3 coding DNA: TGCGCCAGCAGCTTGGAAGGGGGGCAGCCCCAGCATTTT.

This clonotype was picked up many times. The chain couples TRBV11-2 to TRBJ1-1, with D possibly being TRBD1 (5 bases). The CDR3 has 16 residues. V gave up 0 bases and J gave up 4 bases, with 15 bases separating them. CDR1 is SGHAT, CDR2 FQNNGV, per germline. The CDR3 sequence is CASSLDRGGAGTEAFF. CDR3 DNA: TGTGCCAGCAGCTTAGATCGGGGCGGGGCCGGCACTGAAGCTTTCTTT.

The sample holds many counts of this clonotype. The rearrangement uses TRBV10-1 and TRBJ2-3, with D perhaps matching TRBD2 (6 bases). Per the germline V gene, CDR1 is WNHNN and CDR2 is SYGVQD (reference sequence). This CDR3 spans 15 amino acids. V was trimmed by 2 bases and J by 2 bases, leaving 11 bases between them. CDR3 in amino acids: CASSETRGYTDTQYF. The CDR3 nucleotides read TGCGCCAGCAGTGAGACGCGGGGCTACACAGATACGCAGTATTTT.

The CDR3 loop is CASSHLASSYEQYF. CDR3 coding DNA: TGTGCCAGCAGCCATCTAGCTAGCTCCTACGAGCAGTACTTC. The V gene is TRBV14, the J gene TRBJ2-7; maybe TRBD2 (5 bases). Germline V gene lookup returns CDR1 SGHDN and CDR2 FVKESK. The CDR3 contains 14 residues. V dropped 3 bases and J dropped 0 bases, with 9 bases sitting between them.

This clonotype was picked up many times. The chain is built from TRBV4-1 and TRBJ2-7, with 7 bases lining up with TRBD2. The CDR3 covers 15 residues. After removal of 5 bases from V and 5 bases from J, the junction contained 12 bases not matched to a gene. The V gene's germline CDR1 is MGHRA and CDR2 YSYEKL. The CDR3 region is CASSKAQAGLDEQYF. CDR3 sequence (DNA): TGCGCCAGCAGCAAGGCCCAAGCGGGATTAGACGAGCAGTACTTC.

This clonotype was detected many times. CDR3 DNA: TGTGCCAGCAGTGCTACGAACGAGCAGTACTTC. Its translation is CASSATNEQYF. The rearrangement joins TRBV28 to TRBJ2-7; D remains ambiguous. CDR1 MDHEN and CDR2 SYDVKM come from the germline V gene. This CDR3 comprises 11 residues. V lost 5 bases to trimming and J lost 5 bases, with 7 bases between them.

This clonotype was picked up many times. This chain uses TRBV20-1 with TRBJ2-3; TRBD1 matches at 8 bases. Per germline, CDR1 DFQATT and CDR2 SNEGSKA (reference sequence). The V gene end was trimmed by 1 base and the J gene end by 2 bases; junction bases not matched to a gene: 8. The CDR3 length is 16 residues. DNA for the CDR3: TGCAGTGCTAGAGGGGAAACAGGGGGTGCCACAGATACGCAGTATTTT. It encodes CSARGETGGATDTQYF.

This clonotype was seen many times. This chain joins TRBV27 and TRBJ2-1, with a weak D call TRBD1 (8 bases). Trimming pared 7 bases from V and 5 bases from J, leaving 15 bases between. CDR3 length: 14 amino acids. Germline V gene lookup returns CDR1 MNHEY and CDR2 SMNVEV (reference sequence). CDR3 protein: CASNRGGIDNEQFF. CDR3 coding DNA: TGTGCCAGCAACAGGGGGGGGATAGACAATGAGCAGTTCTTC.

This clonotype was seen at least ten times. The chain couples TRBV28 to TRBJ2-1, with a tentative D call TRBD2 (6 bases). Germline V gene data show CDR1 as MDHEN and CDR2 as SYDVKM. The CDR3 sequence is 15 residues long. Trimming left V 2 bases short and J 7 bases short, with 15 bases between. As DNA, the CDR3 is TGTGCCAGCAGTTTAGCGGGGAACGGTATTAATGAGCAGTTCTTC. As protein: CASSLAGNGINEQFF.

This clonotype was detected ten times or more. The chain combines TRBV2 with TRBJ1-2, with D unresolved. Trimming removed 4 bases at V and 2 bases at J, with 8 bases between. CDR3 size: 13 residues. The germline V gene has CDR1 SNHLY and CDR2 FYNNEI. This CDR3 is CASSVVENYGYTF. CDR3 DNA: TGTGCCAGCAGTGTTGTCGAAAACTATGGCTACACCTTC.

Many counts were recorded for this clonotype. The V gene is TRBV19, the J gene TRBJ1-1; TRBD1 agrees at 9 bases. V lost 5 bases to trimming and J lost 6 bases; unmatched junction nucleotides: 10. The CDR3 is made up of 15 amino acids. Germline V CDR1 and CDR2: LNHDA, SQIVND (reference sequence). CDR3 sequence (DNA): TGTGCCAGTAGTCTGACGGACAGGGGTGTCGCTGAAGCTTTCTTT. Its translation: CASSLTDRGVAEAFF. Based on the CDR3 plus reference TRBV19 and TRBJ1-1, the full variable domain is DGGITQSPKYLFRKEGQNVTLSCEQNLNHDAMYWYRQDPGQGLRLIYYSQIVNDFQKGDIAEGYSVSREKKESFPLTVTSAQKNPTAFYLCASSLTDRGVAEAFFGQGTRLTVV.

The V and J genes are TRBV15 and TRBJ2-7, with D perhaps assigned TRBD1 or TRBD2 (6 bases each). The CDR3 extends over 12 amino acids. V lost 8 bases to trimming and J lost 3 bases, with 11 bases between them. Germline V gene lookup returns CDR1 LNHNV and CDR2 YYDKDF (reference sequence). CDR3 bases: TGTGCCACCGCGGGGACAAGCTACGAGCAGTACTTC. Translating it yields CATAGTSYEQYF.

There are a few counts of this clonotype. The chain uses TRBV29-1 and TRBJ1-2, with TRBD1 matching over 10 bases. Germline V gives CDR1 SQVTM, CDR2 ANQGSEA. CDR3 length equals 14 residues. V dropped 3 bases and J dropped 3; count of bases not matched to a gene: 4. The CDR3 reads CSVEGQGFDYGYTF. The CDR3 region has the DNA TGCAGCGTTGAGGGACAGGGGTTTGACTATGGCTACACCTTC.

The chain recombines TRBV6-9 with TRBJ1-2; no reliable D call. This CDR3 is 14 amino acids long. The V gene's germline CDR1 is MNHGY and CDR2 SVAAGI. V was shortened by 3 bases and J by 4 bases, with 12 bases between the two germline ends. The DNA of the CDR3 is TGTGCCAGCAGTTACCTACGGGGAACCTATGGCTACACCTTC. Translating it yields CASSYLRGTYGYTF.

This clonotype appeared many times. V usage is TRBV11-2 and J usage is TRBJ2-7; D is ambiguous. The CDR3 spans 12 residues. The germline V and J ends were trimmed by 5 bases and 5 bases, with 10 bases remaining between them. Germline V gives CDR1 SGHAT, CDR2 FQNNGV. The CDR3 reads CASSLRGDEQYF. The CDR3 DNA sequence: TGTGCCAGCAGCCTTAGAGGTGACGAGCAGTACTTC.